One and the same sample provided the 17 T cell receptor beta chains below, sequenced in a study of human T cells and chemical hapten exposure. The time point is: patch test 2, 6 weeks after DPC sensitization. Treatment in this sample: therapeutic diphenylcyclopropenone sensitization with weekly scalp DPC. TCRdb reprocessed the RACE reads with MiXCR, giving one entry per CDR3 protein. The sample records approximately 120,000 distinct CDR3 sequences, roughly 9% being singletons. The sample in question was whole blood, obtained in connection with sensitization to the hapten diphenylcyclopropenone (DPC). These receptors originate from a woman aged 40 to 50 with alopecia areata. Some clones in this sample may be carry-over from other donors' samples.

This clonotype came up many times. This chain uses TRBV18 with TRBJ2-3, with D maybe TRBD1 (6 bases). Trimming left V 6 bases short and J 8 bases short, with 12 bases between. The germline V gene has CDR1 KGHSH and CDR2 LQKENI. CDR3 length: 12 residues. The CDR3 nucleotides read TGTGCCAGCTCGGGGGCTACCGGTACGCAGTATTTT. Its translation: CASSGATGTQYF.

This clonotype was observed many times. The V gene is TRBV11-2, the J gene TRBJ1-2, with D uncertain. Germline loops: CDR1 SGHAT, CDR2 FQNNGV. The CDR3 totals 14 residues. V lost 4 bases, J lost 4 bases, and 13 bases lay in between. CDR3 nucleotides: TGTGCCAGCAGCTCCTTGAGGGCCCCCTATGGCTACACCTTC. This translates into CASSSLRAPYGYTF.

This clonotype occurred many times. For the CDR3, the DNA is TGTGCCAGCAGCGCCGGGGTAGCGGCGAGCTCTGGGGCCAACGTCCTGACTTTC. Its translation: CASSAGVAASSGANVLTF. V usage is TRBV7-9 and J usage is TRBJ2-6; tentatively, D is TRBD2 (6 bases). Per the germline V gene, CDR1 is SEHNR and CDR2 is FQNEAQ (reference sequence). V was pared by 5 bases and J by 0 bases, with 17 bases between. The CDR3 has 18 amino acids.

This sequence joins TRBV12-2 and TRBJ2-3. TRBV12-2 counts as a pseudogene. The CDR3 contains 13 residues. CDR3: CASRLTSTDTQYF. The CDR3 DNA follows: TGTGCAAGTCGCTTAACTAGCACAGATACGCAGTATTTT.

This clonotype has ten or more counts. The chain links TRBV7-2 to TRBJ2-5; 8 nucleotides match TRBD1. V lost 5 bases, J lost 2 bases, and 1 base stayed unmatched. This CDR3 has 13 residues. Germline CDR1 is SGHTA and CDR2 is FQGNSA. The CDR3 sequence is CASSRDRQETQYF. CDR3 DNA sequence: TGTGCCAGCAGCCGGGACAGGCAAGAGACCCAGTACTTC.

This clonotype was counted ten times or more. The V call is TRBV15, the J call TRBJ2-3; TRBD2 might be the D (6 bases). Looked up from germline, CDR1 is LNHNV and CDR2 is YYDKDF (reference sequence). This CDR3 comprises 15 residues. The germline V and J ends were trimmed by 3 bases and 7 bases, with 17 bases remaining between them. CDR3 protein: CATSSAPSLAYTQYF. The CDR3 coding sequence is TGTGCCACCAGCAGCGCTCCCTCCCTAGCGTATACGCAGTATTTT.

The chain joins TRBV15 to TRBJ2-7, with D uncertain. CDR3 size: 13 residues. The V end was cut by 0 bases, the J end by 3 bases, with 6 bases between. Germline V gives CDR1 LNHNV, CDR2 YYDKDF (reference sequence). Here the CDR3 DNA reads TGTGCCACCAGCAGAGAGGTCCACTACGAGCAGTACTTC. Its protein product is CATSREVHYEQYF.

This clonotype was picked up one time. J is TRBJ2-7 and V is TRBV6-2 or TRBV6-3, with D possibly being TRBD1 or TRBD2 (5 bases each). This CDR3 is 14 amino acids long. CDR1 MNHEY and CDR2 SVGEGT come from the germline V gene. V was clipped by 4 bases and J by 0 bases, with 10 bases between them. The CDR3 DNA is TGTGCCAGCAGTTGGGGGACCGTCTCCTACGAGCAGTACTTC. Encoded protein: CASSWGTVSYEQYF.

This clonotype has just a few counts. The chain has TRBV10-2 and TRBJ2-2, with TRBD2 identical over 12 bases. CDR3 size: 16 residues. The V gene's germline CDR1 is WSHSY and CDR2 SAAADI. Unmatched junction bases numbered 5, after V lost 3 bases and J lost 6 bases. This chain's CDR3 is CASSDLAGGPSGELFF. For the CDR3, the DNA is TGCGCCAGCAGTGATCTAGCGGGGGGGCCCTCCGGGGAGCTGTTTTTT.

This clonotype was seen many times. This chain joins TRBV6-2 or TRBV6-3 and TRBJ2-1; 9 bases fit TRBD1. The V gene's germline CDR1 is MNHEY and CDR2 SVGEGT. J gave up 9 bases and V 4 bases, and 7 bases lay outside the gene matches. The CDR3 sequence is 14 residues long. DNA for the CDR3: TGTGCCAGCAGTTTAACAGGGGGCTGGAGTGAGCAGTTCTTC. Translation: CASSLTGGWSEQFF.

V usage is TRBV12-3 or TRBV12-4 and J usage is TRBJ1-4, with D hard to call. The CDR3 sequence is 14 residues long. V dropped 5 bases and J dropped 0 bases, with 7 bases sitting between them. The CDR3 DNA follows: TGTGCCAGCAGTCCCCAGGCAACTAATGAAAAACTGTTTTTT. Translation: CASSPQATNEKLFF.

This clonotype was picked up a small number of times. The V gene is TRBV6-6, the J gene TRBJ1-2; unclear D gene. V was clipped by 7 bases and J by 1 base, with 7 bases between them. Germline values: CDR1 MNHNY, CDR2 SVGAGI (reference sequence). CDR3 length: 12 amino acids. In DNA, the CDR3 is TGTGCCAGCAATTTGGATAACTATGGCTACACCTTC. Its translation: CASNLDNYGYTF.

This clonotype came up a few times. The chain joins TRBV6-6 to TRBJ1-6; 8 bases agree with TRBD1. CDR1 is MNHNY, CDR2 SVGAGI, per germline (reference sequence). The CDR3 has 15 amino acids. V lost 2 bases to trimming and J lost 10 bases; unmatched junction nucleotides: 7. The CDR3 bases are TGTGCCAGCAGTTACGCCGGACAGGGTGAATCACCCCTCCACTTT. Protein sequence: CASSYAGQGESPLHF.

In its sample, this clonotype was seen many times. This rearrangement joins TRBV6-1 to TRBJ1-6, with 9 positions matching TRBD1. CDR1 and CDR2 (germline): MNHNS, SASEGT. With 8 bases clipped from V and 7 bases from J, the junction kept 12 bases outside the gene matches. This CDR3 region has 16 residues. Written as DNA, the CDR3 is TGTGCCAGCTCCGGGCCCTGGACAGGGGACAATTCACCCCTCCACTTT. As protein: CASSGPWTGDNSPLHF.

There are a few counts of this clonotype. V and J are TRBV5-1 and TRBJ1-2; the D gene is possibly TRBD1 (5 bases). Germline assignment: CDR1 SGHRS and CDR2 YFSETQ. V was cut by 5 bases and J by 7 bases, with 6 bases left in between. There are 10 residues in the CDR3. Written as DNA, the CDR3 is TGCGCCAGCAGGGGGCTTGGCTACACCTTC. Encoded protein: CASRGLGYTF.

This clonotype occurred many times. The CDR3 DNA is TGTGCCAGCAGCGCGGGACAGATGAACACTGAAGCTTTCTTT. Translated, it gives CASSAGQMNTEAFF. This sequence joins TRBV6-5 and TRBJ1-1, with TRBD1 matching over 7 bases. Per germline, CDR1 MNHEY and CDR2 SVGAGI. The CDR3 is 14 amino acids. Trimming at V came to 6 bases and at J to 0 bases, leaving 4 bases not matched to a gene.

The rearrangement links TRBV20-1 to TRBJ2-1, with TRBD2 matching over 11 bases. CDR3 size: 13 residues. Germline CDR1 is DFQATT and CDR2 is SNEGSKA (reference sequence). The V gene end was trimmed by 6 bases and the J gene end by 15 bases; junction bases not matched to a gene: 13. The CDR3 protein is CSALPSGGPRWFF. The CDR3, as DNA: TGCAGTGCACTCCCTAGCGGGGGGCCCAGATGGTTCTTC.